This TCR beta chain originates from a study of blood T cell repertoires in COVID-19. About the research overall: Both acute and convalescent COVID-19 samples were obtained from the United States, Italy and Spain. The cDNA or gDNA used as material had been derived from T cells, B-cell-depleted T cells, or PBMCs.

Trimming cost V 3 bases and J 8 bases; bases outside gene matches: 18. Germline CDR1 reads KGHDR; CDR2 reads SFDVKD. CDR3 length equals 18 residues. Per the original data handling: Cell counts per sample came from amplifying reference gene primers. Clones were read by immunoSEQ multiplex PCR, and TCRdb kept only the in-frame ones, dropping some. The D gene and trimming were derived from the DNA, and the V and J assignments and clone size from that table. The sample lists more than 200,000 clones; roughly 82% were seen once. The receptor comes from a middle-aged woman who had recovered from COVID-19. Sequencing input: peripheral blood. This chain links TRBV24-1 with TRBJ2-1; 7 nucleotides align to TRBD2. The CDR3 DNA sequence: TGTGCCACCAGTGATCTCTCCGGGGAGGGTCTGATTGGGGATGAGCAGTTCTTC. It encodes CATSDLSGEGLIGDEQFF.